This TCR beta chain comes out of a study of T cells after yellow fever vaccination (dated by TCRdb to about 2019). Regarding the study in general: The SMART-Seq v4 Ultra Low Input RNA kit was used to prepare libraries from fractions with low cell numbers. Blood was collected at multiple timepoints before and after primary and secondary immunization, and bulk PBMC replicates and cell subsets were isolated. Two healthy male donors made up the cohort, one aged 18 to 29 years and the other aged 30 to 40 years. To follow T-cell clones before and after primary and booster YFV17D yellow fever vaccination, bulk TCR alpha and beta repertoires were sequenced over time. Study-wide conclusions, independent of this receptor: Because only two donors were included in the study, the extent to which the findings can be generalized is limited. The secondary T-cell response was found to be weaker but faster than the primary response, with a peak reached on day 5 rather than on day 15. Because abundant contaminating clonotypes from the bulk population could be contained in FACS-sorted repertoires, computational filtering was required. A small share of clonotypes occurred in both CD4 and CD8 compartments, likely arising from convergent recombination. Most clones expanded after primary vaccination (almost 97% of CD4 and approximately 86% of CD8) were re-detected after the booster, suggesting that broad memory maintenance occurred.

This clonotype was counted only a few times. Its antigen has not been determined. Base qualities are not provided; no much larger clone lies one nucleotide away. The sample's treatment or condition label, in plain terms: live attenuated yellow fever vaccine strain. At each blood-draw timepoint, two biological replicates of bulk PBMCs were collected. PBMCs were isolated from peripheral blood using a standard Ficoll-Paque protocol. RNA was extracted with TriZol from bulk PBMCs, CD4 and CD8 fractions, and dextramer-positive and dextramer-negative fractions. Its CDR3 holds 17 amino acids, cysteine through phenylalanine. Of the read, only the CDR3 DNA is kept; its 51 bases are in frame from base 1. Unmatched junction bases come to 11, with V trimmed by 4 bases and J by 7 bases. The germline V gene encodes CDR1 SEHNR and CDR2 FQNEAQ (reference sequence). Sequencing was performed on an Illumina NovaSeq 6000. TCR cDNA was synthesized by 5'RACE template switching, which introduced a universal primer site and unique molecular identifiers. Priming for cDNA synthesis came from both the TCR alpha and TCR beta constant segments. Library amplification used two PCR steps, and the second PCR step added sample barcodes and sequencing adapters. Sequencing of libraries was done on Illumina HiSeq 2500 (2x100 bp) or NovaSeq (2x150 bp). In the authors' own workflow: Demultiplexing of reads and collapsing into UMI consensus sequences were performed with MIGEC, and V(D)J alignment was carried out with MiXCR. Clonotypes responding to the vaccine were identified with edgeR on replicate PBMC samples, with the criteria of FDR below 0.01 and a log2 fold change above 5 up to day 15. Each bulk clonotype was labeled CD4 or CD8 based on which sequenced repertoire, CD4 or CD8, contained the clonotype at higher abundance. Starting from the raw public reads, TCRdb applied fastp trimming at Q25, assembled clones with MiXCR and retained in-frame beta chains. Each CDR3 protein appears once, grouped with its most common genes and DNA. The V and J calls come from TCRdb's annotation, not from the publication. The table for this sample lists a few hundred thousand distinct CDR3 sequences; 3.5% to 4.5% of them were counted only once. The ten most abundant clones make up roughly a quarter of the sample.

Sequenced here: PBMCs, sampled 5 days after the yellow fever booster vaccination. This receptor was identified in a young man who received the YFV17D yellow fever vaccine. Recombination linked TRBV7-9 to TRBJ2-2; 11 nucleotides in the junction match TRBD1. The CDR3 has the sequence CASSSRTGGQFVGELFF. At the DNA level, the sequence is TGTGCCAGCAGCTCCAGGACAGGGGGCCAATTTGTCGGGGAGCTGTTTTTT.